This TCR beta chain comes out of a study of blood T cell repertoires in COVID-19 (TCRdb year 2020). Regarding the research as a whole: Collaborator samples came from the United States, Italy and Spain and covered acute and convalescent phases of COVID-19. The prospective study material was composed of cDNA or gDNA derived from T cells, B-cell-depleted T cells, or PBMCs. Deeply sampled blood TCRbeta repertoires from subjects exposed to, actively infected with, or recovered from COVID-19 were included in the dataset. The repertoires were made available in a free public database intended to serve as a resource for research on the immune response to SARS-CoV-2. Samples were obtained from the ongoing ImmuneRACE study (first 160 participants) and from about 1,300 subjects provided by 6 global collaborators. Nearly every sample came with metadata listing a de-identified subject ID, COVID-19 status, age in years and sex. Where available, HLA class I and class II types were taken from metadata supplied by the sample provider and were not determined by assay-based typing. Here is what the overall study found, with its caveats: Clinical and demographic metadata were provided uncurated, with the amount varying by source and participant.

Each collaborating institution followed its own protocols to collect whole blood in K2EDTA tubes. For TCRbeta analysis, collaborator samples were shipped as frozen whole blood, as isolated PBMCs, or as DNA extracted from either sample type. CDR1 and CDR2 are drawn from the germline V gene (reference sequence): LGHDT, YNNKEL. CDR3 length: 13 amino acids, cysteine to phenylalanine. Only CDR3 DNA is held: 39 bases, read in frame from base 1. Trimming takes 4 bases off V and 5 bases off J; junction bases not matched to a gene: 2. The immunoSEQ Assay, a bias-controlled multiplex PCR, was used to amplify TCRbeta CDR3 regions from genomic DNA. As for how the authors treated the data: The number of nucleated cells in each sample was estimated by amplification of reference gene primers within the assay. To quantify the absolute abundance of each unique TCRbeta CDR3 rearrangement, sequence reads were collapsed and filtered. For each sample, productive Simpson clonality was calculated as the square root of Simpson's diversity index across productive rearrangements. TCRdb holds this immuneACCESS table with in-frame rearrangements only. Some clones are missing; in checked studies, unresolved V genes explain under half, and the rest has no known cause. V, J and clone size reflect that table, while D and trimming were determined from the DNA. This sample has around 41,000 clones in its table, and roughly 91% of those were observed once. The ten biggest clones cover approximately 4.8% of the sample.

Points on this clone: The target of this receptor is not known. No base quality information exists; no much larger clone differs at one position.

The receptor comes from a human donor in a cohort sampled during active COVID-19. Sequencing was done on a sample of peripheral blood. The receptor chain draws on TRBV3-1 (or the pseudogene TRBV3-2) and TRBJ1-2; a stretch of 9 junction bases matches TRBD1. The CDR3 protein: CASSPGQGYGYTF. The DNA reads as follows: TGTGCCAGCAGCCCGGGACAGGGTTATGGCTACACCTTC.